Only a few counts were recorded for the clone carrying this TCR beta chain. The antigen is undetermined. Trimming left V 0 bases short and J 7 bases short, with 13 bases between. This CDR3 is 15 amino acids long. CDR1 is LGHNA and CDR2 is YSLEER in the germline V gene. This entry belongs to a study of post-analysis software for immune sequencing data. For the study at large: Included courses were relapsing-remitting and secondary progressive multiple sclerosis; progressive-relapsing multiple sclerosis was also included.

The TCR beta cDNA libraries carried unique molecular identifiers. Starting from roughly 1.1 to 9.2 million T cells, the study yielded approximately 500,000 cDNA molecules. TCRdb processed the PCR reads anew with MiXCR; each CDR3 protein has one entry. The sample includes about 430,000 distinct CDR3 sequences, approximately 42% of them seen just once. Overall study findings and caveats: The study found significantly lower normalized Chao1 diversity in multiple sclerosis patients than in controls. When patients were compared with controls, about 5 TRBV segments were more frequent, TRBV5-6, TRBV5-1 and TRBV20-1 among them. Samples from one preparation batch, clustered by F measure, grouped strongly together.

The specimen was blood. This receptor was taken from a girl aged 2-9 years with multiple sclerosis. The chain has TRBV4-3 and TRBJ2-1, with no clear D. CDR3: CASSQEHRTVNEQFF. CDR3 coding DNA: TGCGCCAGCAGCCAAGAACACAGAACTGTGAATGAGCAGTTCTTC.